This T cell receptor (beta chain) was sequenced in a study of molecular identifiers for immune sequencing clone quantification. The wider study: Four portions were sequenced after RNA from roughly 18,000 or 92,000 naive CD8 cells was split five ways in replicates.

With listed TCR primers and previously described methods, bulk TCR libraries were prepared. Each CDR3 protein is one row after TCRdb ran MiXCR on the PCR reads. The data contain 85,000 to 130,000 distinct CDR3 sequences, 36% of them singletons. The CDR3 totals 16 residues. V was clipped by 3 bases and J by 0 bases, with 12 bases between them. CDR1 is LGHNA and CDR2 is YNFKEQ in the germline V gene. Note on this clonotype: Its specificity is unknown.

Findings of the study overall: Jurkat TCR RNA spiked in from one cell could reportedly be detected among about a million naive cells. Among effectors, clones above 20 RNA copies held over 97% of molecules; among naive cells, under 1%.

Sequenced sample: naive CD8+ T cells from blood, with Jurkat cell RNA spiked in. Subset indicated: FACS-sorted CD8+CD4-CCR7+CD45RA+ naive T cells. The receptor was derived from a human donor in good health. Some libraries in this study had Jurkat cell RNA spiked in. The chain couples TRBV4-2 to TRBJ2-1; the D gene is possibly TRBD1 (6 bases). CDR3 region: CASSQGQYRSYNEQFF. In DNA form, the CDR3 reads TGTGCCAGCAGCCAGGGACAATATCGCTCCTACAATGAGCAGTTCTTC.